This T cell receptor (beta chain) was recorded in a study of neurological immune-mediated disorders. Study-wide results and caveats: Private repertoires in all groups were suggested by the finding that expanded clones across subjects shared no CDR3 amino acid sequences.

Synthesis of cDNA was carried out by template-switch 5'RACE. The reaction used 10-nucleotide random UMIs. TCRdb re-called the 5' RACE reads through MiXCR, storing one row per CDR3 protein. The sample includes more than 75,000 distinct CDR3 sequences, 10% seen only once; the top ten take around 1.8%. CDR1 is SGHDT and CDR2 is YYEEEE in the germline V gene. The CDR3 length is 14 residues. V shed 0 bases, J shed 5 bases, and the junction held 4 bases outside the gene matches. This clonotype was recorded at least ten times. Antigen: not known. Preparation of the unsorted libraries drew on 2 million PBMCs stored at -80 C.

The chain joins TRBV5-6 to TRBJ2-5; 7 nucleotides line up with TRBD1. This TCR was recovered from a man aged 35-49 years in good health. Sequencing input: PBMCs. The CDR3 is CASSLGQGSETQYF. The CDR3 nucleotides are TGTGCCAGCAGCTTGGGACAGGGTTCCGAGACCCAGTACTTC.